The rows below give T cell receptor beta chains drawn from one sample of a study of shared clonotypes between healthy human individuals. Data came from immunoSEQ multiplex PCR; TCRdb stores just in-frame clones and leaves some out. The table shows 2 million to 2.5 million clones, with approximately 96% occurring only once. Material for sequencing was naive CD4+ T cells sorted from blood. The receptors stem from a young man in good health. Each CDR3 is given with its conserved first and last residue. D genes are given only for firm matches. Only some rows state a clone size, as once, few, many or a class for expanded clones.

abundance	j_gene	d_gene	v_gene	CDR3nt	CDR3aa
-	TRBJ1-6	-	TRBV6-5	TGTGCCAGCAGTTACTCGGCGAGGCCAGGGACACCCCTCCACTTT	CASSYSARPGTPLHF
-	TRBJ1-1	TRBD1	TRBV2	TGTGCCAGCAGTGAAAACCCCGGACAGGGGAGGTGGACTGAAGCTTTCTTT	CASSENPGQGRWTEAFF
once	TRBJ2-1	TRBD2	TRBV7-8	TGTGCCAGCAGCTTTAACACGGGGGGGAGAAATGAGCAGTTCTTC	CASSFNTGGRNEQFF
-	TRBJ2-3	TRBD1	TRBV4-1	TGCGCCAGCAGCCTCCGACAGGGAGTGGAAGATACGCAGTATTTT	CASSLRQGVEDTQYF
-	TRBJ2-5	-	TRBV5-1	TGCGCCAGCAGCTTGGCGCCCAGCCAAGAGACCCAGTACTTC	CASSLAPSQETQYF
-	TRBJ1-1	-	TRBV11-2	TGTGCCAGCAGCTTACCTAAATCTGAAGCTTTCTTT	CASSLPKSEAFF
-	TRBJ2-5	TRBD2	TRBV30	TGTGCCTGGAGTAGGGGTAGCGGGGGGGAAGAGACCCAGTACTTC	CAWSRGSGGEETQYF
few	TRBJ1-6	-	TRBV2	TGTGCCAGCAAAGATACGGGTAATTCACCCCTCCACTTT	CASKDTGNSPLHF
once	TRBJ1-5	TRBD1	TRBV4-1	TGCGCCAGCAGCCGGGAGGGACAGGGGGATCAGCCCCAGCATTTT	CASSREGQGDQPQHF
-	TRBJ1-5	-	TRBV9	TGTGCCAGCAGCAGGGACGGCATCAATCAGCCCCAGCATTTT	CASSRDGINQPQHF
-	TRBJ2-5	-	TRBV6-5	TGTGCCAGCCGACGTCAAGAGACCCAGTACTTC	CASRRQETQYF
-	TRBJ2-5	TRBD2	TRBV7-2	TGTGCCAGCCGGGAGGGCGGGCCGCAAGAGACCCAGTACTTC	CASREGGPQETQYF
-	TRBJ2-4	TRBD2	TRBV11-1	TGTGCCAGCAGCTTAGGGACTAGCGGGAGTCTTGACAAAAACATTCAGTACTTC	CASSLGTSGSLDKNIQYF
-	TRBJ2-7	TRBD2	TRBV6-1	TGTGCCAGCAGTGATCGAGCGGGGGGCTACGAGCAGTACTTC	CASSDRAGGYEQYF
few	TRBJ2-1	-	TRBV6-1	TGTGCCAGCAGTGAACAGGTCAGCTCCTACAATGAGCAGTTCTTC	CASSEQVSSYNEQFF
-	TRBJ2-1	-	TRBV4-1	TGCGCCAGCAGCCATGGAGGGGACGACAATGAGCAGTTCTTC	CASSHGGDDNEQFF
-	TRBJ1-2	-	TRBV18	TGTGCCAGCTCACCAGGGCGTCGTAGCTATGGCTACACCTTC	CASSPGRRSYGYTF